A selection of T cell receptor beta chains follows, all from one sample in a study of control samples from healthy donors and cancer patients. TCRdb's table, derived via immunoSEQ multiplex PCR, lists solely in-frame clones and lacks some. The repertoire consists of about 190,000 clones, with about 93% occurring once and the leading ten covering over 1.1%. The sequenced sample consisted of blood. These receptors all come from a man younger than 35 in good health. Each CDR3 is given with its conserved first and last residue. The D gene is left open where the match is weak. Clone size, where shown, is once, few, many, or a class for clones that have expanded.

TGTGCCAGCAGTTTAGACTCCCCGGGACTCTCGAACACCGGGGAGCTGTTTTTT	CASSLDSPGLSNTGELFF	.	.	TRBV27	TRBJ2-2
TGTGCCAGCAGCCAAGACGGGGAAAGCTCCTACAATGAGCAGTTCTTC	CASSQDGESSYNEQFF	.	.	TRBV14	TRBJ2-1
TGTGCCAGCAGCGAACTACTTCTTGAGACCCAGTACTTC	CASSELLLETQYF	.	.	TRBV7-9	TRBJ2-5
TGTGCCAGTAGTTCCAACCCACGGCTTCGAAATGAGCAGTTCTTC	CASSSNPRLRNEQFF	.	.	TRBV19	TRBJ2-1
TGTGCCAGCAGCACCGGAGGAGGGGGGACGGGTAATGAGCAGTTCTTC	CASSTGGGGTGNEQFF	.	.	TRBV5-4	TRBJ2-1
TGTGCCAGCAGTTCACGGGACGGACCCTTAATGAACACTGAAGCTTTCTTT	CASSSRDGPLMNTEAFF	.	.	TRBV28	TRBJ1-1
TGCGCCAGCAGCCCCCGGACCATGACAGTGACCAATTCACCCCTCCACTTT	CASSPRTMTVTNSPLHF	.	.	TRBV4-1	TRBJ1-6
TGTGCCAGCAGACCCTTGGGGGGCAGCACAGATACGCAGTATTTT	CASRPLGGSTDTQYF	.	.	TRBV6-5	TRBJ2-3
TGTGCCAGCAGCCCCTATGGGCAGAGCACAGATACGCAGTATTTT	CASSPYGQSTDTQYF	.	.	TRBV7-3	TRBJ2-3
TGTGCCAGCAGCGCGGGACAGAGGGACTCCTACGAGCAGTACTTC	CASSAGQRDSYEQYF	.	.	TRBV5-4	TRBJ2-7
TGTGCCAGCAGTCTTGACCTCTACGAGCAGTACTTC	CASSLDLYEQYF	.	.	TRBV12-3/TRBV12-4	TRBJ2-7
TGCAGCGTTGAGACAGGGATAATAAACTATGGCTACACCTTC	CSVETGIINYGYTF	.	TRBD1	TRBV29-1	TRBJ1-2
TGTGCCAGCAGCTTAAACCTCTGGTCTGGGGCCAACGTCCTGACTTTC	CASSLNLWSGANVLTF	.	.	TRBV5-8	TRBJ2-6
TGTGCCAGCAGCTTAGGAGGGCAGGGCGCGTTGGCTGGGGCCAACGTCCTGACTTTC	CASSLGGQGALAGANVLTF	.	.	TRBV7-6	TRBJ2-6
TGTGCCAGCAGCTTACTAGCGGCCCTTCGCTGGCAGTTCTTC	CASSLLAALRWQFF	few	TRBD2	TRBV7-8	TRBJ2-1
TGTGCCAGCAGTCCCGCGGAGGGCTGGGGCTACACCTTC	CASSPAEGWGYTF	.	.	TRBV3-1/TRBV3-2	TRBJ1-2
TGTGCCAGCTCAGCGGCCGCGGGCTTTCAAAATTCACCCCTCCACTTT	CASSAAAGFQNSPLHF	.	.	TRBV18	TRBJ1-6
TGTGCCAGCAGTTTATACAGATACGAGCAGTACTTC	CASSLYRYEQYF	.	.	TRBV28	TRBJ2-7
TGTGCCAGCAGCGTAGAGGTAGGGCAGGGGTCGCGATTTTATGGCTACACCTTC	CASSVEVGQGSRFYGYTF	.	.	TRBV9	TRBJ1-2
TGTGCCAGCAGCTTGGCAAGGTCAGGGGTGGGGGAGCAGTACTTC	CASSLARSGVGEQYF	few	.	TRBV5-4	TRBJ2-7
TGCGCCAGCAGCCAAGAATGGAGGGACTCTTCCACAGATACGCAGTATTTT	CASSQEWRDSSTDTQYF	.	.	TRBV4-1	TRBJ2-3
TGCAGTGCTAGTTACCAGGGCGATAATTCACCCCTCCACTTT	CSASYQGDNSPLHF	.	.	TRBV20-1	TRBJ1-6
TGTGCCAGCAGCCGGGGGGTTGACTACGAGCAGTACTTC	CASSRGVDYEQYF	.	TRBD2	TRBV12-3/TRBV12-4	TRBJ2-7
TGTGCCAGTAGTATAGGTTCCGACAGGCCTGGCTCACCCCTCCACTTT	CASSIGSDRPGSPLHF	.	.	TRBV19	TRBJ1-6
TGTGCCAGTAAGACGGGACAGGGGCGTACGCAGTATTTT	CASKTGQGRTQYF	.	TRBD1	TRBV19	TRBJ2-3
TGTGCCAGCAGCTTAGAGCGGGGGCGCACAGATACGCAGTATTTT	CASSLERGRTDTQYF	.	TRBD2	TRBV7-2	TRBJ2-3
TGTGCCAGCAGTTTCTCCCAGGTCTATGGCTACACCTTC	CASSFSQVYGYTF	.	.	TRBV12-3/TRBV12-4	TRBJ1-2
TGTGCCAGCAGCTTAAAACAGGGGCTACAAGCTTTCTTT	CASSLKQGLQAFF	.	TRBD1	TRBV11-3	TRBJ1-1
TGTGCCAGCAGCATCAATTTAGGGGCCGACGGGGAGCAGTACTTC	CASSINLGADGEQYF	.	.	TRBV7-2	TRBJ2-7
TGCAGCGTTCGACCACAGGACTCCTACGAGCAGTACTTC	CSVRPQDSYEQYF	.	.	TRBV29-1	TRBJ2-7
TGTGCCAGAAGCTTGTCACAGGGTTGGACTGAAGCTTTCTTT	CARSLSQGWTEAFF	.	.	TRBV5-3	TRBJ1-1
TGTGCCAGCCTTCTACTAGGTACCTACAATGAGCAGTTCTTC	CASLLLGTYNEQFF	.	.	TRBV13	TRBJ2-1
TGTGCCAGCAGCTTAAGGACAGGGGCTGAAGCTTTCTTT	CASSLRTGAEAFF	.	TRBD1	TRBV7-2	TRBJ1-1
TGCGCCAGCAGCCCAGCAGGGCCCTACGAGCAGTACTTC	CASSPAGPYEQYF	.	.	TRBV5-1	TRBJ2-7
TGCGCCAGCAGCCCGGAAGGGGGCAGTACGGAGGAGACCCAGTACTTC	CASSPEGGSTEETQYF	once	TRBD1	TRBV5-1	TRBJ2-5
TGTGCCAGCAGTTACTCGACCTCTACCTACGAGCAGTACTTC	CASSYSTSTYEQYF	.	.	TRBV6-5	TRBJ2-7
TGTGCCAGCAGCCTGAGGGGTCCCGGCTATGGCTACACCTTC	CASSLRGPGYGYTF	.	.	TRBV5-6	TRBJ1-2
TGCGCCAGCAGCTTTGGGACAGGGGCCACCGGGGAGCTGTTTTTT	CASSFGTGATGELFF	.	TRBD1	TRBV5-1	TRBJ2-2
TGTGCCAGCAGTGAGTCCGGGGTGTATGGCTACACCTTC	CASSESGVYGYTF	.	.	TRBV25-1	TRBJ1-2
TGCGCCAGCAGCTTGGGCAGGGGGCTTGGCTACACCTTC	CASSLGRGLGYTF	.	TRBD1	TRBV5-1	TRBJ1-2
TGTGCCAGCAGTTTTGTGGACAGGGTAGATTCACCCCTCCACTTT	CASSFVDRVDSPLHF	.	TRBD1	TRBV27	TRBJ1-6
TGTGCCAGCAGCTCCAACTACGAGCAGTACTTC	CASSSNYEQYF	few	.	TRBV5-6	TRBJ2-7
TGTGCCAGCAATCGCTATAGCAATCAGCCCCAGCATTTT	CASNRYSNQPQHF	.	.	TRBV2	TRBJ1-5
TGTGCCAGTAGCCTCTTTCGGGATAACACTGAAGCTTTCTTT	CASSLFRDNTEAFF	.	.	TRBV2	TRBJ1-1
TGTGCCAGCACCCTTTCTTCAGGGGTCGGGGCTTTCTTT	CASTLSSGVGAFF	.	.	TRBV6-5	TRBJ1-1
TGTGCCAGCAGCTCGAGACTAGCGGGGGGTCAAGATACGCAGTATTTT	CASSSRLAGGQDTQYF	.	TRBD2	TRBV7-2	TRBJ2-3
TGTGCCAGCAGCCAAAGTGGGACAGGGCCTGAGCAGTTCTTC	CASSQSGTGPEQFF	.	TRBD1	TRBV3-1/TRBV3-2	TRBJ2-1
TGTGCCAGCAGCAAACGAAGGCGCTCTGGAAACACCATATATTTT	CASSKRRRSGNTIYF	.	.	TRBV21-1	TRBJ1-3